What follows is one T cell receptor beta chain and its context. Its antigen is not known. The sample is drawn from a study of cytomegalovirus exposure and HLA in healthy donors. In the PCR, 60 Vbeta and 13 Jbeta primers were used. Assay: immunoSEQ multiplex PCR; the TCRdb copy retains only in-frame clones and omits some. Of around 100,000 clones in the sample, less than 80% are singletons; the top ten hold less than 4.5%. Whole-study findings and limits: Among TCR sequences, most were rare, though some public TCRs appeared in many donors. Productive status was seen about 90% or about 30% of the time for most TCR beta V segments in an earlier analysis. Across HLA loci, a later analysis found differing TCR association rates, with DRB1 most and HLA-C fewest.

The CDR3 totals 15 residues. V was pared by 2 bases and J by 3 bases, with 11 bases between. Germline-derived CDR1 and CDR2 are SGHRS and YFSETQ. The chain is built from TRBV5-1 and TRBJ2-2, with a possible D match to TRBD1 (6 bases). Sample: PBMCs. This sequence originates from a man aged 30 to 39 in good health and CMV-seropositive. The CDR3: CASSFTRGDTGELFF. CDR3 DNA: TGCGCCAGCAGCTTTACCAGGGGCGACACCGGGGAGCTGTTTTTT.